Presented here are 24 T cell receptor beta chains from one specimen sequenced in a study of blood T cell repertoires in COVID-19 (TCRdb year 2020). The method behind the library was the immunoSEQ multiplex PCR assay. Held by TCRdb, this immuneACCESS table contains in-frame sequences only and omits some clones. Under half of the omission traces to an unresolved V gene where checked; the cause of the rest is unknown. Within this sample are 65,000 to 90,000 clones, with more than 65% of them counted one time only. Around 27% of the sample goes to the ten largest clones. The material sequenced was peripheral blood. All receptors come from a human donor in a cohort sampled during active COVID-19.

The chain carries TRBV6-5 and TRBJ2-1; 11 bases match TRBD2. The trim removed 6 bases at V and 6 bases at J, leaving 4 bases unmatched. The V gene's germline CDR1 is MNHEY and CDR2 SVGAGI. CDR3 size: 14 residues. The CDR3 region has the DNA TGTGCCAGCAGGCCTAGCGGGGGGACCAATGAGCAGTTCTTC. It is translated as CASRPSGGTNEQFF.

In regard to this clone: The sample carries other DNA sequences with the same CDR3. CDR3 residues: CASSPPGGYGYTF. CDR3 in DNA: TGTGCCAGCTCACCGCCGGGGGGCTATGGCTACACCTTC. This chain links TRBV18 with TRBJ1-2; a weak D match, TRBD1 (5 bases). The CDR3 has 13 amino acids. V gave up 3 bases and J gave up 4 bases, with 9 bases separating them. In germline, CDR1 is KGHSH, CDR2 LQKENI.

For this clone: One end of the junction fails to match germline, which may point to a read error. V gene TRBV3-1 (or the pseudogene TRBV3-2) combines with J gene TRBJ1-4, with a possible D match to TRBD1 (5 bases). Germline V gives CDR1 LGHDT, CDR2 YNNKEL (reference sequence). This CDR3 contains 14 residues. The CDR3 bases are TGTGCCAGCAGCCAAGAGTCAGTCGGGTCCAGGGTGATTTTT. Its protein product is CASSQESVGSRVIF.

The chain employs TRBV18 and TRBJ2-1; the D gene is possibly TRBD2 (5 bases). This CDR3 is 14 amino acids long. The V gene lost 6 bases and the J gene lost 3 bases, with 12 bases spanning the gap. The germline V gene encodes CDR1 KGHSH and CDR2 LQKENI. In DNA, the CDR3 is TGTGCCAGCTCTGCCGCCGGGGTCTACAATGAGCAGTTCTTC. Its protein product is CASSAAGVYNEQFF.

V and J are TRBV9 and TRBJ1-2; D not resolved. The CDR3 is made up of 15 amino acids. V shed 4 bases and J shed 0 bases, with 13 bases lying between them. Per germline, CDR1 SGDLS and CDR2 YYNGEE. The CDR3 region has the DNA TGTGCCAGCAGCCCTCGACTGGAGTCTAACTATGGCTACACCTTC. This translates into CASSPRLESNYGYTF.

The V gene is TRBV24-1, the J gene TRBJ2-7, with D possibly matching TRBD2 (6 bases). Trimming shortened V by 2 bases and J by 7 bases, and 8 bases separated the two germline ends. Germline V gives CDR1 KGHDR, CDR2 SFDVKD. This CDR3 is 12 amino acids long. The CDR3 loop reads CATSDYAGEQYF. The CDR3 nucleotides are TGTGCCACCAGTGATTATGCGGGGGAGCAGTACTTC.

This chain uses TRBV4-1 with TRBJ2-3; possibly TRBD1 for D (6 bases). CDR1 is MGHRA and CDR2 is YSYEKL in the germline V gene. There are 13 residues in the CDR3. Trimming shortened V by 6 bases and J by 10 bases, and 17 bases separated the two germline ends. The CDR3 DNA is TGCGCCAGCAGTCCCGGGACACCTTTTCCGCAGTATTTT. Amino acid sequence: CASSPGTPFPQYF.

The rearrangement uses TRBV6-4 and TRBJ2-1, with 9 bases that match TRBD2. CDR3 length: 16 amino acids. J lost 0 bases, V lost 6 bases, and 6 bases had no gene match. Germline V gives CDR1 MRHNA, CDR2 SNTAGT. CDR3 nucleotide sequence: TGTGCCAGCAGACCTAGCGGGACTAGCTCCTACAATGAGCAGTTCTTC. This encodes CASRPSGTSSYNEQFF.

A few counts support this clone. This sequence joins TRBV7-2 and TRBJ1-5; the D gene is possibly TRBD1 (6 bases). V lost 4 bases, J lost 4 bases, and 11 bases lay in between. Germline CDR1 SGHTA, CDR2 FQGNSA. This CDR3 contains 14 residues. The CDR3 bases are TGTGCCAGCAGCTCAAGAACAGGGAATCAGCCCCAGCATTTT. Protein sequence: CASSSRTGNQPQHF.

The chain is built from TRBV24-1 and TRBJ2-1; 8 bases map to TRBD1. Looked up from germline, CDR1 is KGHDR and CDR2 is SFDVKD. CDR3 length: 17 residues. The J segment lost 2 bases and the V segment lost 4 bases, leaving 9 bases of the junction unmatched. CDR3 sequence: CATSDPLTGGPYNEQFF. The CDR3 DNA is TGTGCCACCAGTGACCCCCTCACAGGGGGGCCCTACAATGAGCAGTTCTTC.

This clone was counted only a few times. This rearrangement joins TRBV4-2 to TRBJ2-7; possible D gene TRBD1, 5 bases. The germline gives CDR1 LGHNA, CDR2 YNFKEQ. Trimming took off 0 bases at V and 2 bases at J, with 17 bases between the two ends. This CDR3 region has 17 residues. As DNA, the CDR3 is TGTGCCAGCAGCCAAGATGGAAAGGGGAAATACCCCTACGAGCAGTACTTC. Amino acids: CASSQDGKGKYPYEQYF.

This chain uses TRBV6-5 with TRBJ2-2, with 7 bases matching TRBD1. In germline, CDR1 is MNHEY, CDR2 SVGAGI. The CDR3 spans 14 residues. Trimming removed 7 bases from V and 7 bases from J; junction bases left unmatched: 9. In DNA form, the CDR3 reads TGTGCCAGCACCGACAGGGTCTTATTCGGGGAGCTGTTTTTT. This sequence encodes CASTDRVLFGELFF.

V gene TRBV7-9 combines with J gene TRBJ1-1; a possible D gene is TRBD1 (5 bases). This CDR3 contains 13 residues. CDR1 is SEHNR, CDR2 FQNEAQ, per germline (reference sequence). V was pared by 1 base and J by 8 bases, with 11 bases between. The CDR3 DNA reads TGTGCCAGCAGCTTAGGGAAAGGGGCAGAAGCTTTCTTT. Protein sequence: CASSLGKGAEAFF. The whole variable domain, remainder taken from reference TRBV7-9 and TRBJ1-1, is DTGVSQNPRHKITKRGQNVTFRCDPISEHNRLYWYRQTLGQGPEFLTYFQNEAQLEKSRLLSDRFSAERPKGSFSTLEIQRTEQGDSAMYLCASSLGKGAEAFFGQGTRLTVV.

The chain couples TRBV6-5 to TRBJ2-7, with a tentative D call TRBD2 (6 bases). The CDR3 totals 14 residues. CDR1 and CDR2 from the germline V gene are MNHEY and SVGAGI. V lost 1 base and J 0 bases, leaving 7 bases between the germline ends. The CDR3 coding sequence is TGTGCCAGCAGTTACTACGGGAGCTCCTACGAGCAGTACTTC. As protein: CASSYYGSSYEQYF.

This clone was seen a few times. The rearrangement uses TRBV5-4 and TRBJ2-7, with 7 nucleotides matching TRBD1. This CDR3 region has 16 residues. The V gene end was trimmed by 4 bases and the J gene end by 4 bases; junction bases not matched to a gene: 14. In germline, CDR1 is SGHNT, CDR2 YYREEE (reference sequence). The CDR3 is CASSGTTGTELYEQYF. In DNA form, the CDR3 reads TGTGCCAGCAGCGGAACTACCGGGACAGAACTTTACGAGCAGTACTTC. Full variable domain (remainder filled in from reference TRBV5-4 and TRBJ2-7): ETGVTQSPTHLIKTRGQQVTLRCSSQSGHNTVSWYQQALGQGPQFIFQYYREEENGRGNFPPRFSGLQFPNYSSELNVNALELDDSALYLCASSGTTGTELYEQYFGPGTRLTVT.

The chain links TRBV6-5 to TRBJ1-1; tentative D call: TRBD1 (5 bases). The germline gives CDR1 MNHEY, CDR2 SVGAGI. There are 13 residues in the CDR3. The V gene lost 8 bases and the J gene lost 3 bases, with 13 bases spanning the gap. CDR3: CASPKGTYTEAFF. The CDR3 nucleotides read TGTGCCAGCCCGAAGGGGACTTACACTGAAGCTTTCTTT.

The chain recombines TRBV2 with TRBJ2-1; 8 bases fit TRBD2. There are 15 residues in the CDR3. From germline, CDR1 is SNHLY and CDR2 FYNNEI. The junction had 9 bases not matched to a gene; V was cut back by 3 bases and J by 8 bases. CDR3 coding DNA: TGTGCCAGCAGTGATGCGTCGGGGGGGCTCGATGAGCAGTTCTTC. It is translated as CASSDASGGLDEQFF.

V gene TRBV28 combines with J gene TRBJ1-2; 8 bases map to TRBD1. With 4 bases clipped from V and 5 bases from J, the junction kept 6 bases outside the gene matches. The CDR3 covers 14 residues. Germline CDR1 and CDR2: MDHEN and SYDVKM. The CDR3 nucleotides read TGTGCCAGCAGTTCACCGGGACAGGAGTATGGCTACACCTTC. Its protein is CASSSPGQEYGYTF.

The chain has TRBV7-3 and TRBJ2-2; unclear D gene. The CDR3 length is 12 residues. Trimming shortened V by 4 bases and J by 6 bases, and 6 bases separated the two germline ends. From germline, CDR1 is SGHTA and CDR2 FQGTGA. CDR3 in DNA: TGTGCCAGCAGCTACGGGTCCGGGGAGCTGTTTTTT. As protein: CASSYGSGELFF.

This clone has more than one count but fewer than ten. The sample carries other DNA sequences with the same CDR3. The chain is built from TRBV5-6 and TRBJ1-3, with TRBD1 matching over 11 bases. V shed 2 bases, J shed 4 bases, and the junction held 5 bases outside the gene matches. Per the germline V gene, CDR1 is SGHDT and CDR2 is YYEEEE. This CDR3 has 16 residues. The CDR3 region is CASSFGQGARGNTIYF. The CDR3 DNA sequence: TGTGCCAGCAGCTTTGGACAGGGGGCAAGGGGAAACACCATATATTTT.

On this clone: Additional DNA sequences in this sample encode the identical CDR3. The chain couples TRBV18 to TRBJ2-2, with 8 positions matching TRBD2. CDR1 KGHSH and CDR2 LQKENI come from the germline V gene. This CDR3 is built from 15 residues. V lost 2 bases and J lost 5; bases outside the gene matches: 4. CDR3 loop: CASSPGAGATGELFF. As DNA, the CDR3 is TGTGCCAGCTCACCAGGAGCGGGAGCTACCGGGGAGCTGTTTTTT.

The chain recombines TRBV11-3 with TRBJ2-1; 8 bases fit TRBD2. CDR1 SGHNT and CDR2 YENEEA come from the germline V gene. This CDR3 has 17 amino acids. The ends lost 0 bases at V and 4 bases at J; junction bases unmatched: 8. The CDR3 bases are TGTGCCAGCAGCTTAGATCTGGTCCAGCGGGGGTACAATGAGCAGTTCTTC. Its translation is CASSLDLVQRGYNEQFF.

The chain links TRBV19 to TRBJ1-1; no firm D call. Germline V gene sequence: CDR1 LNHDA, CDR2 SQIVND (reference sequence). The CDR3 has 12 residues. Trimming pared 7 bases from V and 4 bases from J, leaving 10 bases between. The CDR3: CASNPGGTEAFF. Written as DNA, the CDR3 is TGTGCCAGTAACCCTGGAGGCACTGAAGCTTTCTTT.

The V gene is TRBV6-5, the J gene TRBJ1-5; TRBD1 aligns across 9 bases. The CDR3 spans 14 residues. From germline, CDR1 is MNHEY and CDR2 SVGAGI. The trim removed 9 bases at V and 6 bases at J, leaving 9 bases unmatched. The chain's CDR3 is CASRTGGTGQPQHF. DNA for the CDR3: TGTGCCAGTAGAACAGGGGGCACGGGTCAGCCCCAGCATTTT.